The 27 T cell receptor beta chains listed next were all sequenced from one sample in a study of radiotherapy plus CTLA-4 blockade in lung cancer. Only in-frame clones appear in the TCRdb table, and some are missing; sequencing was by immunoSEQ multiplex PCR. The profile shows about 26,000 clones, over 70% of them singletons. The sequencing here drew on peripheral blood, taken from a patient treated with radiotherapy plus ipilimumab. The receptors derive from a human donor with non-small cell lung cancer that progressed on radiotherapy plus ipilimumab.

The chain couples TRBV5-1 to TRBJ2-3; 7 bases are shared with TRBD2. V dropped 3 bases and J dropped 3; count of bases not matched to a gene: 13. The CDR3 has 17 residues. Germline CDR1 and CDR2: SGHRS and YFSETQ. CDR3 protein: CASSWGLREEGTDTQYF. DNA for the CDR3: TGCGCCAGCAGCTGGGGTTTACGGGAGGAGGGTACAGATACGCAGTATTTT. Full variable domain (remainder filled in from reference TRBV5-1 and TRBJ2-3): KAGVTQTPRYLIKTRGQQVTLSCSPISGHRSVSWYQQTPGQGLQFLFEYFSETQRNKGNFPGRFSGRQFSNSRSEMNVSTLELGDSALYLCASSWGLREEGTDTQYFGPGTRLTVL.

This clone was detected only a few times. This chain connects TRBV5-4 to TRBJ2-3; 11 bases are shared with TRBD2. The V and J ends lost 4 bases and 8 bases, in that order; junction bases with no gene match: 18. The CDR3 is made up of 18 amino acids. The germline gives CDR1 SGHNT, CDR2 YYREEE (reference sequence). CDR3 amino acids: CASSHVVSSGGDLGTQYF. In DNA form, the CDR3 reads TGTGCCAGCAGCCATGTCGTTAGTAGCGGGGGGGACCTCGGTACGCAGTATTTT.

The V gene is TRBV19, the J gene TRBJ1-5, with TRBD1 matching 9 bases. This CDR3 comprises 15 residues. Trimming at V came to 5 bases and at J to 6 bases, leaving 8 bases not matched to a gene. Looked up from germline, CDR1 is LNHDA and CDR2 is SQIVND (reference sequence). CDR3 loop: CASSRATGGGQPQHF. CDR3 coding DNA: TGTGCCAGTAGTCGCGCGACAGGGGGAGGTCAGCCCCAGCATTTT.

CDR3 amino acids: CASSPGDFNQPQHF. CDR3 DNA sequence: TGTGCCAGCAGTCCAGGGGATTTCAATCAGCCCCAGCATTTT. The rearrangement joins TRBV28 to TRBJ1-5, with a tentative D call TRBD1 (6 bases). Germline V gene sequence: CDR1 MDHEN, CDR2 SYDVKM. V was trimmed by 5 bases and J by 3 bases, leaving 11 bases between them. The CDR3 runs to 14 residues.

The chain employs TRBV28 and TRBJ2-1, with TRBD2 matching over 16 bases. There are 19 residues in the CDR3. Germline lookup yields CDR1 MDHEN and CDR2 SYDVKM. V gave up 5 bases and J gave up 2 bases; unmatched junction bases: 9. The CDR3 DNA reads TGTGCCAGCAGTACCCCGGGACTAGCGGGGGGGCAAGCCTACAATGAGCAGTTCTTC. Its protein is CASSTPGLAGGQAYNEQFF.

This chain links TRBV5-5 with TRBJ1-5; TRBD1 is a possible D gene (5 bases). Deletions cut 4 bases from V and 0 bases from J, with 20 bases between. Germline loops: CDR1 SGHKS, CDR2 YYEKEE (reference sequence). CDR3 size: 18 residues. CDR3 region: CASSPGRPGSYSNQPQHF. As DNA, the CDR3 is TGTGCCAGCAGCCCAGGGCGGCCGGGTAGTTATAGCAATCAGCCCCAGCATTTT. The full variable domain, in which reference TRBV5-5 and TRBJ1-5 provide the parts outside the CDR3, is DAGVTQSPTHLIKTRGQQVTLRCSPISGHKSVSWYQQVLGQGPQFIFQYYEKEERGRGNFPDRFSARQFPNYSSELNVNALLLGDSALYLCASSPGRPGSYSNQPQHFGDGTRLSIL.

This clone was detected only a few times. The chain has TRBV5-4 and TRBJ2-1; possibly TRBD2 for D (6 bases). CDR3 length: 14 residues. Trimming took off 4 bases at V and 5 bases at J, with 13 bases between the two ends. CDR1 SGHNT and CDR2 YYREEE come from the germline V gene (reference sequence). CDR3 in amino acids: CASSRGTGNNEQFF. In DNA, the CDR3 is TGTGCCAGCAGCCGGGGGACGGGGAACAATGAGCAGTTCTTC.

The V gene is TRBV11-2, the J gene TRBJ1-6, with TRBD1 matching 8 bases. This CDR3 is built from 16 residues. The germline CDR1 and CDR2 sequences are SGHAT and FQNNGV. Trimming cost V 3 bases and J 5 bases; bases outside gene matches: 6. CDR3 sequence: CASSLLGQGDNSPLHF. The CDR3 DNA reads as TGTGCCAGCAGCTTGTTAGGACAGGGTGATAATTCACCCCTCCACTTT.

This clone was recorded only once. DNA for the CDR3: TGTGCCAGCAGTTGGGGACAGGGTGCGTCCTACGAGCAGTACTTC. This translates into CASSWGQGASYEQYF. The V call is TRBV6-5, the J call TRBJ2-7; 9 nucleotides match TRBD1. J was trimmed by 1 base and V by 4 bases; bases with no gene match: 5. Germline CDR1 reads MNHEY; CDR2 reads SVGAGI. This CDR3 comprises 15 residues.

The CDR3 loop reads CASSQDRDEQFF. The CDR3 coding sequence is TGTGCCAGCAGCCAGGACAGAGATGAGCAGTTCTTC. This sequence joins TRBV2 and TRBJ2-1, with a tentative D call TRBD1 (6 bases). In germline, CDR1 is SNHLY, CDR2 FYNNEI. This CDR3 region has 12 residues. Trimming removed 6 bases from V and 8 bases from J, with 11 bases in between.

The rearrangement joins TRBV19 to TRBJ1-5, with 8 bases aligning to TRBD1. Germline V gene data show CDR1 as LNHDA and CDR2 as SQIVND (reference sequence). Trimming removed 6 bases from V and 4 bases from J; junction bases left unmatched: 8. This CDR3 is built from 15 residues. The CDR3 reads CASRTQGAGNQPQHF. The CDR3 bases are TGTGCCAGTAGGACTCAGGGGGCTGGAAATCAGCCCCAGCATTTT.

This rearrangement joins TRBV4-3 to TRBJ2-5; 8 bases map to TRBD2. This CDR3 region has 17 residues. The V and J ends lost 0 bases and 0 bases, in that order; junction bases with no gene match: 6. Germline CDR1 is LGHNA and CDR2 is YSLEER. The CDR3, as DNA: TGCGCCAGCAGCCAAGAGGCTCGCGGGGGGCACCAAGAGACCCAGTACTTC. Translated: CASSQEARGGHQETQYF.

The rearrangement uses TRBV10-1 and TRBJ2-1, with 7 nucleotides matching TRBD2. The CDR3 spans 15 residues. CDR1 and CDR2 (germline): WNHNN, SYGVQD (reference sequence). Unmatched junction bases numbered 6, after V lost 6 bases and J lost 1 base. The CDR3 coding sequence is TGCGCCAGCAGGAGCGGGACGGGGTCCTACAATGAGCAGTTCTTC. Encoded protein: CASRSGTGSYNEQFF.

The chain recombines TRBV28 with TRBJ1-2; D is possibly TRBD1 (5 bases). Deletions cut 2 bases from V and 8 bases from J, with 12 bases between. The CDR3 runs 13 residues. The V gene's germline CDR1 is MDHEN and CDR2 SYDVKM. The CDR3 DNA reads TGTGCCAGCAGTTTAGAGGGGAGCCGGGGCTACACCTTC. This codes for CASSLEGSRGYTF.

J is TRBJ1-3 and V is TRBV4-1; the D is unclear. The V gene's germline CDR1 is MGHRA and CDR2 YSYEKL. CDR3 length: 15 residues. V was cut by 0 bases and J by 5 bases, with 11 bases left in between. Written as DNA, the CDR3 is TGCGCCAGCAGCCAAGAGGCGGGTTTGAGAAACACCATATATTTT. Amino acids: CASSQEAGLRNTIYF.

The genes are TRBV6-1 and TRBJ1-5; possibly TRBD1 for D (6 bases). The CDR3 is 14 amino acids. Germline CDR1 and CDR2: MNHNS and SASEGT. With 2 bases removed from V and 5 bases from J, the gap between germline ends came to 10 bases. CDR3 DNA: TGTGCCAGCAGTGAACGTTGGACAGATCAGCCCCAGCATTTT. It encodes CASSERWTDQPQHF.

The chain links TRBV28 to TRBJ2-7, with 9 bases matching TRBD1. V trimming: 5 bases; J trimming: 3 bases; junction bases outside the gene matches: 8. CDR3 length equals 15 residues. Germline V lookup: CDR1 MDHEN, CDR2 SYDVKM. The CDR3 region is CASSQPGTGHYEQYF. The CDR3 DNA reads as TGTGCCAGCAGTCAGCCCGGGACAGGGCACTACGAGCAGTACTTC.

This chain connects TRBV6-5 to TRBJ1-5; maybe TRBD1 (5 bases). Germline lookup yields CDR1 MNHEY and CDR2 SVGAGI. The CDR3 has 15 amino acids. V was pared by 4 bases and J by 0 bases, with 10 bases between. CDR3 amino acids: CASSSKGNSNQPQHF. CDR3 coding DNA: TGTGCCAGCAGTTCCAAGGGGAATAGCAATCAGCCCCAGCATTTT.

This chain links TRBV5-6 with TRBJ2-3, with D uncertain. The CDR3 runs 13 residues. Trimming stripped 0 bases from V and 2 bases from J, with 4 bases between. Germline V gives CDR1 SGHDT, CDR2 YYEEEE. This CDR3 is CASSLGITDTQYF. The CDR3 DNA is TGTGCCAGCAGCTTGGGAATCACAGATACGCAGTATTTT.

This clone was seen a single time. This sequence joins TRBV19 and TRBJ2-1; D remains unclear. CDR1 LNHDA and CDR2 SQIVND come from the germline V gene (reference sequence). The V end was cut by 5 bases, the J end by 9 bases, with 14 bases between. CDR3 length: 13 amino acids. CDR3: CASSVASGSEQFF. The CDR3 region has the DNA TGTGCCAGTAGTGTCGCATCAGGCAGTGAGCAGTTCTTC. The entire variable domain, with the rest obtained from reference TRBV19 and TRBJ2-1, is as follows: DGGITQSPKYLFRKEGQNVTLSCEQNLNHDAMYWYRQDPGQGLRLIYYSQIVNDFQKGDIAEGYSVSREKKESFPLTVTSAQKNPTAFYLCASSVASGSEQFFGPGTRLTVL.

This sequence joins TRBV10-1 and TRBJ2-3, with TRBD1 matching 10 bases. The CDR3 totals 15 residues. Per germline, CDR1 WNHNN and CDR2 SYGVQD (reference sequence). With 2 bases clipped from V and 3 bases from J, the junction kept 2 bases outside the gene matches. The CDR3 DNA reads as TGCGCCAGCAGTGAGGGACAGGGGGGGACAGATACGCAGTATTTT. It codes for CASSEGQGGTDTQYF.

This clone was seen only a few times. This chain links TRBV18 with TRBJ1-1; 7 bases line up with TRBD1. The CDR3 length is 17 residues. V lost 0 bases and J lost 1; bases outside the gene matches: 8. The germline V gene encodes CDR1 KGHSH and CDR2 LQKENI. In DNA form, the CDR3 reads TGTGCCAGCTCACCACCGAGGGGACAGACATCGAACACTGAAGCTTTCTTT. Residues: CASSPPRGQTSNTEAFF.

This rearrangement joins TRBV7-9 to TRBJ2-7; 9 bases are a match to TRBD1. Germline values: CDR1 SEHNR, CDR2 FQNEAQ (reference sequence). The V gene end was trimmed by 3 bases and the J gene end by 5 bases; junction bases not matched to a gene: 14. The CDR3 has 17 residues. CDR3 nucleotides: TGTGCCAGCAGCTTCAACCCCTTGGGGACAGGGAGAAACGAGCAGTACTTC. Translating it yields CASSFNPLGTGRNEQYF.

The sample holds one count of this clone. This chain joins TRBV28 and TRBJ2-1; 10 positions match TRBD2. This CDR3 is built from 13 residues. V lost 6 bases and J lost 6; bases outside the gene matches: 2. CDR1 and CDR2 (germline): MDHEN, SYDVKM. CDR3 nucleotide sequence: TGTGCCAGCAGAAGGACTAGCGGCAATGAGCAGTTCTTC. The encoded protein is CASRRTSGNEQFF. Complete variable domain (other parts from reference TRBV28 and TRBJ2-1): DVKVTQSSRYLVKRTGEKVFLECVQDMDHENMFWYRQDPGLGLRLIYFSYDVKMKEKGDIPEGYSVSREKKERFSLILESASTNQTSMYLCASRRTSGNEQFFGPGTRLTVL.

V gene TRBV5-4 combines with J gene TRBJ2-7; the match to TRBD1 covers 7 bases. The CDR3 length is 13 residues. In germline, CDR1 is SGHNT, CDR2 YYREEE (reference sequence). Trimming cost V 4 bases and J 3 bases; bases outside gene matches: 4. DNA for the CDR3: TGTGCCAGCAGCCCCCAGGGGGTCTACGAGCAGTACTTC. Translation gives CASSPQGVYEQYF.

The sample holds one count of this clone. The genes are TRBV11-3 and TRBJ2-1; TRBD2 might be the D (5 bases). Per germline, CDR1 SGHNT and CDR2 YENEEA. CDR3 size: 13 residues. Trimming removed 6 bases at V and 4 bases at J, with 10 bases between. The CDR3 region is CASSPRGYNEQFF. For the CDR3, the DNA is TGTGCCAGCAGTCCCCGGGGTTACAATGAGCAGTTCTTC.

This clone was observed once. The V and J genes are TRBV7-2 and TRBJ1-2; 9 bases are shared with TRBD1. This CDR3 spans 13 amino acids. From germline, CDR1 is SGHTA and CDR2 FQGNSA. With V trimmed by 4 bases and J by 5 bases, 2 bases remained unmatched. The CDR3 reads CASSSGQGYGYTF. The CDR3 DNA follows: TGTGCCAGCAGCTCTGGACAGGGGTATGGCTACACCTTC. Combining the CDR3 with reference TRBV7-2 and TRBJ1-2 gives the whole variable domain GAGVSQSPSNKVTEKGKDVELRCDPISGHTALYWYRQSLGQGLEFLIYFQGNSAPDKSGLPSDRFSAERTGGSVSTLTIQRTQQEDSAVYLCASSSGQGYGYTFGSGTRLTVV.